This T cell receptor (beta chain) originates from a study of beta chain features in type 1 diabetes. Every bit of the isolated RNA underwent reverse transcription, so sequencing read expressed TCRB transcripts. Using immunoSEQ multiplex PCR, the repertoire was profiled, and TCRdb retains in-frame clones only, with some absent. The repertoire includes around 320,000 clones, about 14% of them detected once, and approximately 7% sits in the top ten. This clone was detected only a few times. The sequencing input was central memory CD4+ T cells from blood. The receptor was isolated from a man in his thirties or forties in good health.

CDR3 bases: TGTGCCAGCAGCTTAAGGGGGTCCCAGTACTTC. It encodes CASSLRGSQYF. The chain combines TRBV11-2 with TRBJ2-5; maybe TRBD1 (6 bases). The ends were cut back, 2 bases at V and 9 bases at J, with 7 bases in the middle. The CDR3 is made up of 11 amino acids. Germline values: CDR1 SGHAT, CDR2 FQNNGV.